This TCR beta chain derives from a study of blood T cell repertoires in COVID-19. Overall study: Samples of COVID-19 (acute and convalescent) were obtained from the United States, Italy and Spain. The analysed material was cDNA or gDNA that came from T cells, B-cell-depleted T cells, or PBMCs.

CDR1 and CDR2 (germline): SGHRS, YFSETQ. CDR3 size: 15 residues. V was shortened by 4 bases and J by 1 base, with 14 bases between the two germline ends. This clone was counted a single time. In the study's own analysis: Reference gene primer amplification yielded estimated nucleated cell counts. The method was immunoSEQ multiplex PCR; TCRdb's version includes in-frame clones alone and lacks a portion of them. V and J calls plus clone size are reproduced from that table; the DNA served to infer D and trimming. The sample consists of a few hundred thousand clones, 86% of them appearing once. Sequenced sample: peripheral blood. The sequence came from a woman between 50 and 59 years old with acute or convalescent COVID-19. The rearrangement uses TRBV5-1 and TRBJ1-1; D call uncertain. The CDR3 DNA follows: TGCGCCAGCAGCATTTCAACGGCGGGGAACACTGAAGCTTTCTTT. Protein product: CASSISTAGNTEAFF.